The text below deals with one TCR beta chain. The data are from a study of T cells expressing NK-cell markers. The CDR3 is 17 residues long. Looked up from germline, CDR1 is LGHNA and CDR2 is YSLEER. TCRdb reprocessed the 5' RACE reads, keeping one entry per CDR3 protein, no DNA. The table gives more than 400,000 distinct CDR3 sequences; the top ten clones make up more than 7% of it. Sequencing was done on a sample of blood T cells: a sorted CD56 or NKG2C T cell subset, CD4+ or CD8+ T cells, or bulk PBMC T cells (not recorded which). This sequence was found in a woman aged 18-70 years in good health. The chain joins TRBV4-3 to TRBJ2-3; no DNA is available, so the TRBD1 call from TCRdb remains unchecked. CDR3: CASSHDWGFGRTDTQYF.